This T cell receptor (beta chain) was sequenced in a study of T cells in Graves' hyperthyroidism and ophthalmopathy. Findings of the study overall: Before onset, by a median of approximately 5.9 months, the model predicted ophthalmopathy. Most expanded thyroid clonotypes above 0.001 recurred in blood.

Diagnoses rested on clinical symptoms, serum thyroxine and TRAb, thyroid ultrasound and orbital computed tomography. Each 10 ml fresh peripheral blood draw supplied the PBMCs. As concerns this clonotype: The antigen remains unidentified.

The CDR3 extends over 16 amino acids. In germline, CDR1 is SNHLY, CDR2 FYNNEI. After removal of 5 bases from V and 4 bases from J, the junction contained 10 bases not matched to a gene. Researchers amplified the TCR beta CDR3 regions from RNA transcripts. RT-PCR in the first round (using the HTBI primer set) targeted the TCR CDR3. TCRdb analysed the multiplex PCR reads with MiXCR anew, one entry per CDR3 protein. Of 250,000 to 300,000 distinct CDR3 sequences in the sample, roughly 19% are singletons; the top ten hold 35% to 45%. Specimen: blood. The chain carries TRBV2 and TRBJ2-1, with TRBD2 identical over 8 bases. This clonotype was obtained from a man aged 45-65 years with Graves' ophthalmopathy. CDR3: CASSYSTSGPYNEQFF. DNA for the CDR3: TGTGCCAGCAGTTACTCCACTAGCGGCCCATACAATGAGCAGTTCTTC.